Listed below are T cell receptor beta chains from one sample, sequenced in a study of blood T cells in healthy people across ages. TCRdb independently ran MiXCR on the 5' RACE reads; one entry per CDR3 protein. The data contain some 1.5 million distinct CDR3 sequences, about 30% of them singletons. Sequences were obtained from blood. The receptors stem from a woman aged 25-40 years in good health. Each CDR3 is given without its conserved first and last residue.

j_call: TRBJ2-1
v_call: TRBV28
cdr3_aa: ASSLLPGLAGGPYNEQF

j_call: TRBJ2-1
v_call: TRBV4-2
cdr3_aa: ASSQGGRGRAYNEQF

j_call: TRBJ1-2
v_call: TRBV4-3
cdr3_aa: ASSPGAGGNYGYT

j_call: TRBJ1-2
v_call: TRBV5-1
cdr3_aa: ASSLDEGGSGYT

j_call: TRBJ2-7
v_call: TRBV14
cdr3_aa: ASSQDSMRPGSYEQY

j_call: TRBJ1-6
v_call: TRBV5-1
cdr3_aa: ASSEAGTVGSPLH

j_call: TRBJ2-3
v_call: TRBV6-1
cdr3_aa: ASSEEGTLSTDTQY

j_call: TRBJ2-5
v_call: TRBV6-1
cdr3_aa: ASRVRTGTLETQY

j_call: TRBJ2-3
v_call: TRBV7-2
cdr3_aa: ASSTGGSGADTQY

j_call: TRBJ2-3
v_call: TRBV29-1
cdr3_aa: SVEDSAEIPSSTDTQY

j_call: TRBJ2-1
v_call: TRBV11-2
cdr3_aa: ASSPGSGKKKQF

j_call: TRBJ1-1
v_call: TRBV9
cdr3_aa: ASSSRGGGAF

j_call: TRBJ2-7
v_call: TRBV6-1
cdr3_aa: ASSEPGRSSYEQY

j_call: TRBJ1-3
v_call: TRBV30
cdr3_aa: ARSEQLSGNTIY

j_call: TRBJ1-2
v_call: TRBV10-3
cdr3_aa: AISDPGQVNYGYT

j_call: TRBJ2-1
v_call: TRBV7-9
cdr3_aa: ASSLKVYEQF

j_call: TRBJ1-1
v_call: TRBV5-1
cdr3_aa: ASSLRVRTEAF

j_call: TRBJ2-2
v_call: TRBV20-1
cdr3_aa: SASDFRGGELF

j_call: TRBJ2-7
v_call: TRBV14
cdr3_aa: ASSQGNSWEEQY

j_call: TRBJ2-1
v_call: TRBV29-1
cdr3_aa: STRGTGTYNEQF

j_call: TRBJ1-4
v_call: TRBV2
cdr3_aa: ASIPIGVGEKLF

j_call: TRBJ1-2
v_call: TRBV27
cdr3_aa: ASSHKIDQIDGYT

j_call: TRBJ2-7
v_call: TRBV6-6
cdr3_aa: ASSYVTSGRSYEQY

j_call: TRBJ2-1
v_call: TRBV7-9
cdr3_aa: ASSLAMTGAYEQF

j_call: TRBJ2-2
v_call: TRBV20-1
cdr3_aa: SARDPGAGELF

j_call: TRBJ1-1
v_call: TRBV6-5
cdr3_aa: ASSVDRSNTEAF

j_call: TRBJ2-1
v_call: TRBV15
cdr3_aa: ATKTGSQVDEQF

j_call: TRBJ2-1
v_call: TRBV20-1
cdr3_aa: SASLAGGKYNEQF

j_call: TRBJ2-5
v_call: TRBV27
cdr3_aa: ASGRVGAPETQY

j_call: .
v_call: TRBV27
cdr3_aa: ATYREMIYEQY

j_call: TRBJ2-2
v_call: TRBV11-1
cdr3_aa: ASSSPGLAGNTNTGELF

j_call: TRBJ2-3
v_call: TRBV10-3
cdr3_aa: ASQADTDTQY

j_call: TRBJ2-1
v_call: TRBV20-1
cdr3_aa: SARDSGGQISYNEQF

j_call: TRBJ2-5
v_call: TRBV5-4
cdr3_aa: ASSLNLRKETQY

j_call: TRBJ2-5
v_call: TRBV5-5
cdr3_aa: ASSRGKETQY

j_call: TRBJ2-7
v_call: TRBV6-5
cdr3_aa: ASSSGQGGSGEQY

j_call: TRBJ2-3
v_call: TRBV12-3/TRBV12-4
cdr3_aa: ASAPSGSTDTQY

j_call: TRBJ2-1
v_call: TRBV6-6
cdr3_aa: ASSYSRASDYNEQF

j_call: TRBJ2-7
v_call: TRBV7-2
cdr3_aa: ASHSGGGAEEQY

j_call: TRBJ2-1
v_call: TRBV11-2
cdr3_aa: ASSLATTLYNEQF

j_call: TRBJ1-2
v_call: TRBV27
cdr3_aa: ASRDRGLGGYT

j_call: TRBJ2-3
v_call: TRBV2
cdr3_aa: ASSGTGVTTDTQY

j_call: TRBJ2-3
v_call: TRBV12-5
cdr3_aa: ASGLVRRGYGQTTDTQY

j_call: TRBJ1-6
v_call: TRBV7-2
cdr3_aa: ASSSGTGVRSPLH

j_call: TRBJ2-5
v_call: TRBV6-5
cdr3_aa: ASSYGGSYETQY

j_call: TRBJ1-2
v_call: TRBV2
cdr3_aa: ASSTQGGFGYT

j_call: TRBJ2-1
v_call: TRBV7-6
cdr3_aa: ASSLWSNLATSYNEQF

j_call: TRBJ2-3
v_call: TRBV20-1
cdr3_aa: SARTSGYTGDTQY

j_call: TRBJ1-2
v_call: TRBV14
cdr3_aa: ASNQLTGRDYGYT

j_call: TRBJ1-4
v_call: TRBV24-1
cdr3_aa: ATSDSSGRSNEKLF

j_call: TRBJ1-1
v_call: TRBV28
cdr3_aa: ASTIAGYNEAF

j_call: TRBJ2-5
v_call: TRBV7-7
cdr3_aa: ASSLGSRDQETQY

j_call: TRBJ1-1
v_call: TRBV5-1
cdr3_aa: ASSWGSRGAEAF

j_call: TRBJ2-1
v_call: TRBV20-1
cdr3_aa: SARKRHEQF

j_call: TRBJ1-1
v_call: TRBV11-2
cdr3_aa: ASSRTPNPNTEAF